This passage covers 19 T cell receptor beta chains from one sample sequenced in a study of identical twins (dated by TCRdb to 2016 to 2017). The receptor library was made with 5' RACE. Instrument used: Illumina HiSeq 2000. The public reads were reanalyzed by TCRdb: fastp trimming at Q25, MiXCR alignment, in-frame beta chains only. Each entry merges the rows of one CDR3 protein and shows their most common DNA and genes. Across this sample there are around 480,000 distinct CDR3 sequences, with 13% to 15% seen only once. The top ten constitute more than 0.8% of the sample. A further study also used this sample, focusing on yellow fever vaccine responses in identical twins.

Sequencing was performed on CD4+ T cells sorted from blood. The receptors stem from a woman under 30 in good health.

This clonotype was seen a few times. The chain is built from TRBV30 and TRBJ2-1; 7 nucleotides align to TRBD1. The CDR3 extends over 13 amino acids. V lost 4 bases to trimming and J lost 4 bases; unmatched junction nucleotides: 4. CDR1 and CDR2 (germline): GTSNPN, SVGIG (reference sequence). The CDR3 DNA reads as TGTGCCTGGAAACAGGGGACGTACAATGAGCAGTTCTTC. Protein sequence: CAWKQGTYNEQFF.

In this sample, this clonotype turned up many times. V and J are TRBV25-1 and TRBJ1-1; a weak D match, TRBD1 (5 bases). Germline values: CDR1 MGHDK, CDR2 SYGVNS. This CDR3 contains 14 residues. V lost 1 base, J lost 12 bases, and 18 bases lay in between. The CDR3 DNA reads TGTGCCAGCAGTGAATTTGGGACCCCGATAATAACTTTCTTT. It codes for CASSEFGTPIITFF.

This clonotype was seen a handful of times. The chain carries TRBV5-6 and TRBJ2-5; D is unresolved. Germline lookup yields CDR1 SGHDT and CDR2 YYEEEE. The CDR3 sequence is 14 residues long. V lost 0 bases, J lost 5 bases, and 11 bases lay in between. The CDR3, as DNA: TGTGCCAGCAGCTTGGGTGGCCATTGGGAGACCCAGTACTTC. Translated, it gives CASSLGGHWETQYF.

J is TRBJ2-2 and V is TRBV3-1; possibly TRBD2 for D (5 bases). Germline V gene sequence: CDR1 LGHDT, CDR2 YNNKEL (reference sequence). The CDR3 length is 13 residues. V lost 9 bases and J 5 bases, leaving 13 bases between the germline ends. The CDR3 coding sequence is TGTGCCAGTCTAAACGGGGTAACCGGGGAGCTGTTTTTT. This translates into CASLNGVTGELFF.

The chain combines TRBV4-1 with TRBJ2-6; D may be TRBD1 (6 bases). Germline V gene data show CDR1 as MGHRA and CDR2 as YSYEKL. This CDR3 has 17 amino acids. V lost 4 bases and J lost 0, with 13 bases in between. Here the CDR3 reads CASSRELTGSGANVLTF. DNA for the CDR3: TGCGCCAGCAGCCGAGAATTGACAGGCTCTGGGGCCAACGTCCTGACTTTC.

The chain is built from TRBV7-9 and TRBJ2-7; D is perhaps TRBD1 (5 bases). This CDR3 is 14 amino acids long. V gave up 0 bases and J gave up 5 bases, with 11 bases separating them. Looked up from germline, CDR1 is SEHNR and CDR2 is FQNEAQ (reference sequence). The CDR3 loop reads CASSLAQVGDEQYF. CDR3 sequence (DNA): TGTGCCAGCAGCTTAGCGCAGGTAGGGGACGAGCAGTACTTC.

The chain couples TRBV5-5 to TRBJ2-2; D is ambiguous. This CDR3 contains 13 residues. Germline assignment: CDR1 SGHKS and CDR2 YYEKEE (reference sequence). The ends were cut back, 0 bases at V and 6 bases at J, with 6 bases in the middle. The CDR3 DNA sequence: TGTGCCAGCAGCTTGGAGGTCTCCGGGGAGCTGTTTTTT. It encodes CASSLEVSGELFF.

This clonotype was counted only a few times. The chain links TRBV27 to TRBJ1-4; D perhaps matches TRBD1 (5 bases). CDR3 size: 19 residues. Germline V CDR1 and CDR2: MNHEY, SMNVEV (reference sequence). Trimming took off 3 bases at V and 0 bases at J, with 20 bases between the two ends. The DNA of the CDR3 is TGTGCCAGCAGTTTTCTAGGGGTGAGGGGAGGAGCAACTAATGAAAAACTGTTTTTT. Residues: CASSFLGVRGGATNEKLFF.

The chain links TRBV20-1 to TRBJ2-7; TRBD2 aligns across 10 bases. Germline CDR1 DFQATT, CDR2 SNEGSKA (reference sequence). J was trimmed by 2 bases and V by 1 base; bases with no gene match: 5. The CDR3 covers 15 residues. CDR3 coding DNA: TGCAGTGCTAGAGCCGGGACTAGCGCTGCCTACGAGCAGTACTTC. Its translation: CSARAGTSAAYEQYF.

J is TRBJ1-2 and V is TRBV12-3 or TRBV12-4; no clear D. V was shortened by 1 base and J by 4 bases, with 13 bases between the two germline ends. The CDR3 runs 15 residues. In nucleotides, the CDR3 is TGTGCCAGCAGTTTAGAATCTGGGAAAACCTATGGCTACACCTTC. It yields the protein CASSLESGKTYGYTF.

A few counts support this clonotype. CDR3 DNA: TGTGCCAGCAGCCAAGTCGACTCACAGTCTAATGAAAAACTGTTTTTT. It yields the protein CASSQVDSQSNEKLFF. The chain combines TRBV4-2 with TRBJ1-4; D gene uncertain. Germline V gene lookup returns CDR1 LGHNA and CDR2 YNFKEQ. CDR3 length: 16 amino acids. Trimming took off 1 base at V and 3 bases at J, with 12 bases between the two ends.

Only a few counts were recorded for this clonotype. The chain has TRBV6-5 and TRBJ2-2, with D perhaps being TRBD1 or TRBD2 (5 bases each). The V end lost 2 bases, the J end lost 4 bases, and 14 bases lay between the germline ends. Germline-derived CDR1 and CDR2 are MNHEY and SVGAGI. The CDR3 extends over 16 amino acids. CDR3 sequence reads: CASSYGAGSATGELFF. The CDR3 nucleotides read TGTGCCAGCAGTTACGGGGCAGGGAGCGCCACCGGGGAGCTGTTTTTT.

The chain links TRBV2 to TRBJ2-1, with D unclear. Germline values: CDR1 SNHLY, CDR2 FYNNEI. The CDR3 runs 14 residues. With 3 bases removed from V and 0 bases from J, the gap between germline ends came to 6 bases. In nucleotides, the CDR3 is TGTGCCAGCAGTGACCGGACCTCCTACAATGAGCAGTTCTTC. It yields the protein CASSDRTSYNEQFF.

This clonotype was observed a few times. The chain employs TRBV27 and TRBJ2-7; D possibly corresponds to TRBD1 (5 bases). The germline V gene encodes CDR1 MNHEY and CDR2 SMNVEV (reference sequence). The V end lost 6 bases, the J end lost 6 bases, and 18 bases lay between the germline ends. The CDR3 has 14 residues. Here the CDR3 reads CASSLLGREAEQYF. Here the CDR3 DNA reads TGTGCCAGCAGCTTGTTGGGCAGGGAAGCCGAGCAGTACTTC.

The chain links TRBV28 to TRBJ2-6, with a tentative D call TRBD2 (6 bases). The CDR3 length is 16 residues. The germline V gene has CDR1 MDHEN and CDR2 SYDVKM. With 5 bases removed from V and 2 bases from J, the gap between germline ends came to 13 bases. This chain's CDR3 is CASSPRLAAGANVLTF. The CDR3 nucleotides are TGTGCCAGCAGTCCCCGGTTAGCGGCTGGGGCCAACGTCCTGACTTTC.

This clonotype was detected only a few times. The chain joins TRBV28 to TRBJ2-5; possibly TRBD1 for D (5 bases). The V end was cut by 7 bases, the J end by 0 bases, with 9 bases between. Germline CDR1 and CDR2: MDHEN and SYDVKM. The CDR3 has 13 residues. In DNA, the CDR3 is TGTGCCAGCATAGGGGTGTACCAAGAGACCCAGTACTTC. Translated, it gives CASIGVYQETQYF.

V is TRBV11-2 and J is TRBJ2-6; 11 positions agree with TRBD1. The CDR3 contains 18 residues. The V gene end was trimmed by 1 base and the J gene end by 4 bases; junction bases not matched to a gene: 6. Germline CDR1 and CDR2: SGHAT and FQNNGV. CDR3 coding DNA: TGTGCCAGCAGCTTAGTAGGACAGGGGGCGTTCGGGGCCAACGTCCTGACTTTC. Translation gives CASSLVGQGAFGANVLTF.

V is TRBV5-1 and J is TRBJ2-7; 7 positions agree with TRBD1. V dropped 2 bases and J dropped 2; count of bases not matched to a gene: 4. From germline, CDR1 is SGHRS and CDR2 YFSETQ. The CDR3 has 14 amino acids. The CDR3 reads CASSFNRGPYEQYF. Written as DNA, the CDR3 is TGCGCCAGCAGCTTTAACAGGGGACCCTACGAGCAGTACTTC.

This clonotype was counted only a few times. This chain uses TRBV12-3 or TRBV12-4 with TRBJ2-4, with 11 bases lining up with TRBD2. V shed 3 bases, J shed 1 base, and the junction held 8 bases outside the gene matches. This CDR3 comprises 18 residues. The DNA of the CDR3 is TGTGCCAGCAGTTTGGAACTAGCGGGAGTTGCGGCCAAAAACATTCAGTACTTC. Protein product: CASSLELAGVAAKNIQYF.